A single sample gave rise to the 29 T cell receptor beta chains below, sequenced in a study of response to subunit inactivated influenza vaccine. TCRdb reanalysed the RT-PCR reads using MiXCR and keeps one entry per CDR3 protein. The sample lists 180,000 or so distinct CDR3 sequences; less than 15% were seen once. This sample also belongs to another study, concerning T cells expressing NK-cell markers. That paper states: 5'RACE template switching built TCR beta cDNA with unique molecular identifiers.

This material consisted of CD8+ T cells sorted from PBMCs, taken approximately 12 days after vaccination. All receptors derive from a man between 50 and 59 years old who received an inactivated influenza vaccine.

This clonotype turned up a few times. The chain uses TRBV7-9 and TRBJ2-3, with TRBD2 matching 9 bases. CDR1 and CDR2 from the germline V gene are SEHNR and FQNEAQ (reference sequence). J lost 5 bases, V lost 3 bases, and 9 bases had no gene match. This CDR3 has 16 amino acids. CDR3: CASSLWGGRAQDTQYF. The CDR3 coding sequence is TGTGCCAGCAGCTTGTGGGGCGGGAGGGCCCAAGATACGCAGTATTTT.

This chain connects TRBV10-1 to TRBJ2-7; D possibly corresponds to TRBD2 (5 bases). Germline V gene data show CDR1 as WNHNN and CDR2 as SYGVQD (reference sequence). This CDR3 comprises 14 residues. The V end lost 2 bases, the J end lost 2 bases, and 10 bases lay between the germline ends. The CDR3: CASSEEGLPYEQYF. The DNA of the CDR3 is TGCGCCAGCAGTGAGGAGGGTCTCCCCTACGAGCAGTACTTC.

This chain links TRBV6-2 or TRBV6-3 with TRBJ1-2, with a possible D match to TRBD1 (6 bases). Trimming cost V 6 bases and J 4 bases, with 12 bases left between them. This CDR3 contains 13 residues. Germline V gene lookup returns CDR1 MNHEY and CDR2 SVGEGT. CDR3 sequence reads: CASSSSTGYGYTF. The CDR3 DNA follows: TGTGCCAGCAGCAGCTCGACAGGCTATGGCTACACCTTC.

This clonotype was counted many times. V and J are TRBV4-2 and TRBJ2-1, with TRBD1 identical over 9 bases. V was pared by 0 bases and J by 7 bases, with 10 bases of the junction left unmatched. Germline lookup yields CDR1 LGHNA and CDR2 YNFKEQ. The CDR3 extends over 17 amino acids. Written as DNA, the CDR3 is TGTGCCAGCAGCCAAGAACAGGGGGCAGGGGCGGGTAATGAGCAGTTCTTC. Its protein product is CASSQEQGAGAGNEQFF.

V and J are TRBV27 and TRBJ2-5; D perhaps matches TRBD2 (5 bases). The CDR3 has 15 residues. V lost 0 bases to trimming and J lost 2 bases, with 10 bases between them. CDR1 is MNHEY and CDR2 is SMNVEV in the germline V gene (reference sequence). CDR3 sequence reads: CASSLSVTGQETQYF. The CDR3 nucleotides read TGTGCCAGCAGTTTATCCGTAACGGGGCAAGAGACCCAGTACTTC.

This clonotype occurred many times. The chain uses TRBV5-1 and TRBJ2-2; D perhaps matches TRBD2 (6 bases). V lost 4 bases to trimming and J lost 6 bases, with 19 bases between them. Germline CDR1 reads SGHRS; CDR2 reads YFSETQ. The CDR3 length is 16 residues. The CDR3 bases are TGCGCCAGCAGCGGGGGACTGTACGGGCCCCCCGGGGAGCTGTTTTTT. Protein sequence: CASSGGLYGPPGELFF.

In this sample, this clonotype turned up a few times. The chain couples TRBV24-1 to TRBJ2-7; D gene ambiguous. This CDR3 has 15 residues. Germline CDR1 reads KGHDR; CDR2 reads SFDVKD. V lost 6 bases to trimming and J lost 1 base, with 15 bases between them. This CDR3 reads CATSKQKLRSYEQYF. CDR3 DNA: TGTGCCACCAGTAAACAGAAGCTTAGATCCTACGAGCAGTACTTC.

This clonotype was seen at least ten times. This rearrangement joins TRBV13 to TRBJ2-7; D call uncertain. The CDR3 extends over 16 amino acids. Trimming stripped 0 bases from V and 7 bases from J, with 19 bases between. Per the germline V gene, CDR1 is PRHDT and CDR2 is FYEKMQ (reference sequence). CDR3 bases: TGTGCCAGCAGCTTAGGAGGCGTGTCCAACAACTATGAGCAGTACTTC. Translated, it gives CASSLGGVSNNYEQYF. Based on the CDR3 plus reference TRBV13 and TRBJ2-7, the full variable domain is AAGVIQSPRHLIKEKRETATLKCYPIPRHDTVYWYQQGPGQDPQFLISFYEKMQSDKGSIPDRFSAQQFSDYHSELNMSSLELGDSALYFCASSLGGVSNNYEQYFGPGTRLTVT.

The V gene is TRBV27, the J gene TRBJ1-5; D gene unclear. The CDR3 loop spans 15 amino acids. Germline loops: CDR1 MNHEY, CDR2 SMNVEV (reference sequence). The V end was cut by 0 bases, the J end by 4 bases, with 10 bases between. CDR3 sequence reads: CASSLSYVGNQPQHF. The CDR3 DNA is TGTGCCAGCAGTTTATCGTATGTGGGGAATCAGCCCCAGCATTTT.

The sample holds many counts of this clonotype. The CDR3 coding sequence is TGTGCCAGCAGCCCAGATCAGGGCGGAAAACTGTTTTTT. This gives the protein CASSPDQGGKLFF. The genes are TRBV9 and TRBJ1-4; TRBD1 might be the D (5 bases). Looked up from germline, CDR1 is SGDLS and CDR2 is YYNGEE. The CDR3 is 13 residues long. V was trimmed by 4 bases and J by 10 bases, leaving 14 bases between them. The entire variable domain, with the rest obtained from reference TRBV9 and TRBJ1-4, is as follows: DSGVTQTPKHLITATGQRVTLRCSPRSGDLSVYWYQQSLDQGLQFLIQYYNGEERAKGNILERFSAQQFPDLHSELNLSSLELGDSALYFCASSPDQGGKLFFGSGTQLSVL.

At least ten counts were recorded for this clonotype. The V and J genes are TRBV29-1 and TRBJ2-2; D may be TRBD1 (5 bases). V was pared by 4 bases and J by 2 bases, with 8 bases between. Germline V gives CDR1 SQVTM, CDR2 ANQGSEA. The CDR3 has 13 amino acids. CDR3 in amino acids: CSVVTGNTGELFF. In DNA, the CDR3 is TGCAGCGTTGTAACAGGAAACACCGGGGAGCTGTTTTTT.

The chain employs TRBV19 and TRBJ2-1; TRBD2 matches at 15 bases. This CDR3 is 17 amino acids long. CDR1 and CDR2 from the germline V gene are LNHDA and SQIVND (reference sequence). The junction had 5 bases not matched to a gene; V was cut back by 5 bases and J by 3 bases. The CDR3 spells CASSYGLAGGHYNEQFF. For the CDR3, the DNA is TGTGCCAGTAGTTACGGACTAGCGGGAGGGCACTACAATGAGCAGTTCTTC.

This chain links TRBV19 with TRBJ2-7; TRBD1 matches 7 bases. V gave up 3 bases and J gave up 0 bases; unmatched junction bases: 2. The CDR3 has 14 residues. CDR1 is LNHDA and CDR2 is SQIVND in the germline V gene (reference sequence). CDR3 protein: CASSMGTDSYEQYF. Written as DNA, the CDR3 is TGTGCCAGTAGTATGGGGACAGACTCCTACGAGCAGTACTTC.

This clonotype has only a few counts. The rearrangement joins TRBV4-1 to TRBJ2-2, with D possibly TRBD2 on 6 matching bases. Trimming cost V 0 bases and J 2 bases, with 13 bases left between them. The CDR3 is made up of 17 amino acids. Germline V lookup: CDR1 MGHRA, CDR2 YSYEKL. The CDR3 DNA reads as TGCGCCAGCAGCCAAGATAAAAGGAGGGGTAACACCGGGGAGCTGTTTTTT. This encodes CASSQDKRRGNTGELFF.

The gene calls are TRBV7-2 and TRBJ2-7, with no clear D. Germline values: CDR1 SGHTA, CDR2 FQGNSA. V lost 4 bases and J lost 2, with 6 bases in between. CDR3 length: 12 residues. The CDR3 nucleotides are TGTGCCAGCAGCTCGCCAGCCTACGAGCAGTACTTC. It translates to CASSSPAYEQYF. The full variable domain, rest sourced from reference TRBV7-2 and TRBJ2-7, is GAGVSQSPSNKVTEKGKDVELRCDPISGHTALYWYRQSLGQGLEFLIYFQGNSAPDKSGLPSDRFSAERTGGSVSTLTIQRTQQEDSAVYLCASSSPAYEQYFGPGTRLTVT.

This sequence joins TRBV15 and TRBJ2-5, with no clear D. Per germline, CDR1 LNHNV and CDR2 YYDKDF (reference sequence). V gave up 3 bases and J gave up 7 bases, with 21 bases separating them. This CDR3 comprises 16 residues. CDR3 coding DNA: TGTGCCACCAGCAGTACGCACCGCAAATCACAATGGACCCAGTACTTC. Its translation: CATSSTHRKSQWTQYF.

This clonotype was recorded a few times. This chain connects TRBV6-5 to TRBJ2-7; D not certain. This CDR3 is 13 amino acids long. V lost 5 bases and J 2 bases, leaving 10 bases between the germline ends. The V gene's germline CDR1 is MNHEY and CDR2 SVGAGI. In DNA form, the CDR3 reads TGTGCCAGCAGTGTAGGCTGGGCCTACGAGCAGTACTTC. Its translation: CASSVGWAYEQYF.

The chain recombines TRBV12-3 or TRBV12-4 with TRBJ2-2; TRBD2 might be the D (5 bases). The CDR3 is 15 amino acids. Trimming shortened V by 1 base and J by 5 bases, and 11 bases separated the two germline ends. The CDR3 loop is CASSLVSRGTGELFF. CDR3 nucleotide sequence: TGTGCCAGCAGTTTAGTCAGCCGGGGAACCGGGGAGCTGTTTTTT.

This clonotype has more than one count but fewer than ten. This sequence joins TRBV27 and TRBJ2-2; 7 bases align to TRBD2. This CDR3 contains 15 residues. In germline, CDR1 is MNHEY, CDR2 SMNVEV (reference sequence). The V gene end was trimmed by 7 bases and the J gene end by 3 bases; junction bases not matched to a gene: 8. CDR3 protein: CASIDLAAHTGELFF. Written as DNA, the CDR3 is TGTGCCAGCATTGACCTAGCGGCTCACACCGGGGAGCTGTTTTTT.

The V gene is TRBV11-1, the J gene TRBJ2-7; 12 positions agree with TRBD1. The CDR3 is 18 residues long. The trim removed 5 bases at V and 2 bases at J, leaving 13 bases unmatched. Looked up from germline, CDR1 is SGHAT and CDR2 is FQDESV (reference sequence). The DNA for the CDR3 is TGTGCCAGCAGCCCCGGGACAGGGGGCGCTGGGCGGGCCTACGAGCAGTACTTC. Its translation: CASSPGTGGAGRAYEQYF. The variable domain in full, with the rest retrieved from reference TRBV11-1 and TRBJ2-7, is EAEVAQSPRYKITEKSQAVAFWCDPISGHATLYWYRQILGQGPELLVQFQDESVVDDSQLPKDRFSAERLKGVDSTLKIQPAELGDSAMYLCASSPGTGGAGRAYEQYFGPGTRLTVT.

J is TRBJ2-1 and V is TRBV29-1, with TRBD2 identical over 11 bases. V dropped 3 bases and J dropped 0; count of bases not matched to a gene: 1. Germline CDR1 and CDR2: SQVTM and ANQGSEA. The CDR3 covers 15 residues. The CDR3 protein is CSVDSGRGSYNEQFF. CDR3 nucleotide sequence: TGCAGCGTTGATAGCGGGAGGGGCTCCTACAATGAGCAGTTCTTC.

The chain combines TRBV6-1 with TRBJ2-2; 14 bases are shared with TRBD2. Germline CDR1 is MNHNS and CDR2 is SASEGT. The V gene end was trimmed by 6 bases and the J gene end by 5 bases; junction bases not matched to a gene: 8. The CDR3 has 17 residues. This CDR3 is CASSPGLAGGPTGELFF. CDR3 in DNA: TGTGCCAGCAGCCCCGGACTAGCGGGAGGCCCTACCGGGGAGCTGTTTTTT.

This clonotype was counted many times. CDR3 in DNA: TGTGCCAGCAGCTTATTAACGGGAGGGCTTATAGACGAGCAGTACTTC. Protein product: CASSLLTGGLIDEQYF. V and J are TRBV7-9 and TRBJ2-7, with 8 bases lining up with TRBD2. Germline assignment: CDR1 SEHNR and CDR2 FQNEAQ (reference sequence). The CDR3 spans 16 residues. The V gene end was trimmed by 2 bases and the J gene end by 5 bases; junction bases not matched to a gene: 11.

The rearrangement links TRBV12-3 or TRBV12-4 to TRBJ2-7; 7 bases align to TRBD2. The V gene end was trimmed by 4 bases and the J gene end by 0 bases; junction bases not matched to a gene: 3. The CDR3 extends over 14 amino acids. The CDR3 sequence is CASSSGGSSYEQYF. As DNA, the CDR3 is TGTGCCAGCAGTTCCGGGGGGAGCTCCTACGAGCAGTACTTC.

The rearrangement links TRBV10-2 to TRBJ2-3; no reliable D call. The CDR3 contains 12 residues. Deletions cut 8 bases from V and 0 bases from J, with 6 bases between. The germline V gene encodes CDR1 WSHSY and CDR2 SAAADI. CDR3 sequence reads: CASGISTDTQYF. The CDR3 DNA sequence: TGCGCCAGCGGGATTAGCACAGATACGCAGTATTTT.

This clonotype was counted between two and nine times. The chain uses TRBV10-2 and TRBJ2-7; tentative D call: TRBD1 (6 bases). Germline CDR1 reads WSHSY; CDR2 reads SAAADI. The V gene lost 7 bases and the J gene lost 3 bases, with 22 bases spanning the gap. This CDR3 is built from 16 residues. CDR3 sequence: CASTDISRDNYYEQYF. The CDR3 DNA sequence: TGCGCCAGCACGGATATAAGTAGGGACAACTACTACGAGCAGTACTTC.

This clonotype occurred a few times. In nucleotides, the CDR3 is TGTGCCATCAGAGGGGTGACTAGCGGGCTCTACGAGCAGTACTTC. Translated: CAIRGVTSGLYEQYF. V gene TRBV10-3 combines with J gene TRBJ2-7; 10 nucleotides match TRBD2. In germline, CDR1 is ENHRY, CDR2 SYGVKD. The CDR3 loop spans 15 amino acids. J lost 3 bases, V lost 6 bases, and 8 bases had no gene match.

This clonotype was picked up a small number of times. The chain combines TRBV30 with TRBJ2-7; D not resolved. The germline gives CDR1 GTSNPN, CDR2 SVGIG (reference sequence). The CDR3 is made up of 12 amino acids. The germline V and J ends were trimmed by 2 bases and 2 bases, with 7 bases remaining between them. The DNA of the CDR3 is TGTGCCTGGAGTCCGGGCACCTACGAGCAGTACTTC. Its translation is CAWSPGTYEQYF.

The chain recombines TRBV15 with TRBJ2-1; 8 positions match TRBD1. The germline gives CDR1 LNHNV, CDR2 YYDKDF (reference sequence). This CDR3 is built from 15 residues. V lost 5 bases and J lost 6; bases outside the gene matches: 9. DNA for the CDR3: TGTGCCACCAGCGGGGGCAGGGGGCCCTCCAATGAGCAGTTCTTC. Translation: CATSGGRGPSNEQFF.